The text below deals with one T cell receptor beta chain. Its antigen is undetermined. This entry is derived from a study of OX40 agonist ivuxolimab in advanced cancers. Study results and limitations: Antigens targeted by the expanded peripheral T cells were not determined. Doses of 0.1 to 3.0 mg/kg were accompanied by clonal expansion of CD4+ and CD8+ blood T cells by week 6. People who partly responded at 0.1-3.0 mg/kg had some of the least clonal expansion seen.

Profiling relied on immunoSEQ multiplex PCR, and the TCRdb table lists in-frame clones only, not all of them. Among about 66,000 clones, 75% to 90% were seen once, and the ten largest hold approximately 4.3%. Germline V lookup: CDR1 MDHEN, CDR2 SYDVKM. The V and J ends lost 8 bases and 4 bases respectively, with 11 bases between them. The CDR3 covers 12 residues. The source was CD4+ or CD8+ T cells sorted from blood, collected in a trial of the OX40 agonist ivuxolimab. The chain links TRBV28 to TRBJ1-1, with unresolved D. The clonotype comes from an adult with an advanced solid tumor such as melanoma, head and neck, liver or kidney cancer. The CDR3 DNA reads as TGTGCCAGCGGAAGAGGTGTCACTGAAGCTTTCTTT. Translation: CASGRGVTEAFF.